The source of this T cell receptor beta chain is a study of OX40 agonist ivuxolimab in advanced cancers. On the study more broadly: Patients were dosed intravenously with ivuxolimab at 0.01 to 10 mg/kg every 2 weeks.

V was pared by 2 bases and J by 5 bases, with 7 bases between. Germline values: CDR1 SGHRS, CDR2 YFSETQ. The CDR3 covers 12 residues. Overall study results and limits: Relatively little clonal expansion, among the lowest observed, appeared in partial responders at 0.1-3.0 mg/kg.

Of note for this clone: Antigen: not known.

Some clones are missing from TCRdb's copy, which holds only in-frame ones; the method was immunoSEQ multiplex PCR. Among roughly 100,000 clones, around 85% were seen once, and the ten largest hold 3.5% to 4%. The genes are TRBV5-1 and TRBJ1-1, with D hard to call. The specimen comprised CD4+ or CD8+ T cells sorted from blood, sampled in a trial of the OX40 agonist ivuxolimab. This sequence was found in an adult with an advanced solid tumor such as melanoma, head and neck, liver or kidney cancer. The CDR3 DNA sequence: TGCGCCAGCAGCTTCGGACGGACTGAAGCTTTCTTT. It encodes CASSFGRTEAFF.